This entry features one T cell receptor (beta chain) sequence. Method: immunoSEQ multiplex PCR; TCRdb's copy keeps in-frame clones and lacks some. The sample carries some 54,000 clones, roughly nine tenths recorded once. This entry is derived from a study of OX40 agonist ivuxolimab in advanced cancers. Germline lookup yields CDR1 LNHDA and CDR2 SQIVND (reference sequence). V was pared by 6 bases and J by 0 bases, with 18 bases between. CDR3 length: 18 amino acids. This chain connects TRBV19 to TRBJ1-6; weak D call: TRBD1 (6 bases). This sample comprised CD4+ or CD8+ T cells sorted from blood, obtained in a trial of the OX40 agonist ivuxolimab. This receptor was taken from an adult with an advanced solid tumor such as melanoma, head and neck, liver or kidney cancer. CDR3 sequence (DNA): TGTGCCAGTAGCCCCGTAGGGGGTCAGAGCTCCTATAATTCACCCCTCCACTTT. It specifies CASSPVGGQSSYNSPLHF.